The 29 T cell receptor beta chains given below trace back to one sample, sequenced in a study of CD8 T cell repertoires and HIV-1 epitope variants. Antigens of these TCRs are unknown. Sequencing used immunoSEQ multiplex PCR; TCRdb keeps in-frame clones, though not all of them. The sample includes about 5,800 clones, around 60% of them seen just once. The sample was cultured CD8+ T cells derived from PBMCs. These receptors were taken from a male donor with HIV.

The J gene is TRBJ2-3, the V gene TRBV7-9; D call uncertain. Deletions cut 2 bases from V and 3 bases from J, with 6 bases between. The CDR3 contains 13 residues. Per the germline V gene, CDR1 is SEHNR and CDR2 is FQNEAQ (reference sequence). Here the CDR3 DNA reads TGTGCCAGCAGCTTATCCGGGACAGATACGCAGTATTTT. It is translated as CASSLSGTDTQYF.

The chain uses TRBV11-2 and TRBJ1-5; 8 positions match TRBD1. The CDR3 loop spans 14 amino acids. Trimming took 6 bases from V and 7 from J; bases not matched to a gene: 8. Germline assignment: CDR1 SGHAT and CDR2 FQNNGV. CDR3 sequence reads: CASSTTGGGQPQHF. DNA of the CDR3: TGTGCCAGCAGTACCACAGGGGGAGGGCAGCCCCAGCATTTT.

This chain uses TRBV11-1 with TRBJ2-7; 9 bases are shared with TRBD1. V gave up 5 bases and J gave up 6 bases; unmatched junction bases: 8. The germline gives CDR1 SGHAT, CDR2 FQDESV (reference sequence). CDR3 length equals 14 residues. The CDR3 DNA follows: TGTGCCAGCAGCCCGAGGGACAGGGATGTCGAGCAGTACTTC. It encodes CASSPRDRDVEQYF. The full variable domain, in which reference TRBV11-1 and TRBJ2-7 provide the parts outside the CDR3, is EAEVAQSPRYKITEKSQAVAFWCDPISGHATLYWYRQILGQGPELLVQFQDESVVDDSQLPKDRFSAERLKGVDSTLKIQPAELGDSAMYLCASSPRDRDVEQYFGPGTRLTVT.

The chain recombines TRBV28 with TRBJ2-2; 16 bases agree with TRBD2. This CDR3 has 20 residues. J lost 3 bases, V lost 3 bases, and 10 bases had no gene match. CDR1 is MDHEN and CDR2 is SYDVKM in the germline V gene. Here the CDR3 reads CASSLAGLAGGSGHTGELFF. The CDR3 DNA follows: TGTGCCAGCAGTTTGGCGGGACTAGCGGGAGGGAGTGGACACACCGGGGAGCTGTTTTTT.

This chain joins TRBV7-2 and TRBJ2-1; TRBD2 matches 7 bases. CDR3 length equals 16 residues. After removal of 6 bases from V and 0 bases from J, the junction contained 8 bases not matched to a gene. CDR1 and CDR2 from the germline V gene are SGHTA and FQGNSA. This CDR3 is CASSSLAPSSYNEQFF. CDR3 nucleotides: TGTGCCAGCAGTTCACTAGCGCCTAGCTCCTACAATGAGCAGTTCTTC.

The chain joins TRBV9 to TRBJ2-7; D may be TRBD2 (6 bases). V lost 7 bases and J lost 5, with 16 bases in between. The CDR3 sequence is 13 residues long. The germline V gene has CDR1 SGDLS and CDR2 YYNGEE. The CDR3, as DNA: TGTGCCAGCGGGGCTGGAGGGAAGGACGAGCAGTACTTC. Amino acids: CASGAGGKDEQYF.

V and J are TRBV4-3 and TRBJ1-1, with D hard to call. The CDR3 runs 14 residues. The germline CDR1 and CDR2 sequences are LGHNA and YSLEER. The V end was cut by 1 base, the J end by 1 base, with 7 bases between. Here the CDR3 reads CASSQGGRNTEAFF. The CDR3 region has the DNA TGCGCCAGCAGCCAAGGAGGAAGGAACACTGAAGCTTTCTTT.

The chain has TRBV11-2 and TRBJ2-7, with TRBD1 matching over 7 bases. The CDR3 length is 14 residues. Trimming cost V 3 bases and J 7 bases; bases outside gene matches: 9. Germline values: CDR1 SGHAT, CDR2 FQNNGV. The chain's CDR3 is CASSLGQYLREQYF. The CDR3 DNA sequence: TGTGCCAGCAGCTTGGGACAGTACCTTCGTGAGCAGTACTTC.

The chain carries TRBV4-1 and TRBJ2-1; TRBD2 matches 9 bases. Germline V CDR1 and CDR2: MGHRA, YSYEKL. The CDR3 totals 16 residues. V was pared by 0 bases and J by 5 bases, with 5 bases of the junction left unmatched. The CDR3 sequence: CASSQERVAGDNEQFF. The CDR3 nucleotides read TGCGCCAGCAGCCAAGAGCGGGTAGCGGGAGACAATGAGCAGTTCTTC.

This clone showed up just a few times. V gene TRBV28 combines with J gene TRBJ1-5; no clear D gene. The ends were cut back, 3 bases at V and 7 bases at J, with 7 bases in the middle. Germline V gene lookup returns CDR1 MDHEN and CDR2 SYDVKM. The CDR3 spans 12 residues. The CDR3 sequence: CASSFGVQPQHF. In DNA, the CDR3 is TGTGCCAGCAGTTTTGGGGTCCAGCCCCAGCATTTT. Filled out from reference TRBV28 and TRBJ1-5, the complete variable domain reads DVKVTQSSRYLVKRTGEKVFLECVQDMDHENMFWYRQDPGLGLRLIYFSYDVKMKEKGDIPEGYSVSREKKERFSLILESASTNQTSMYLCASSFGVQPQHFGDGTRLSIL.

V gene TRBV19 combines with J gene TRBJ1-5; no definite D call. In germline, CDR1 is LNHDA, CDR2 SQIVND (reference sequence). This CDR3 is 17 amino acids long. V lost 6 bases and J lost 0, with 18 bases in between. The DNA of the CDR3 is TGTGCCAGTAGGATAATCGGGATACGGAATAGCAATCAGCCCCAGCATTTT. Its protein product is CASRIIGIRNSNQPQHF.

The V gene is TRBV6-5, the J gene TRBJ1-5; D is unresolved. CDR3 size: 15 residues. The germline V gene encodes CDR1 MNHEY and CDR2 SVGAGI. V shed 6 bases and J shed 5 bases, with 17 bases lying between them. CDR3 coding DNA: TGTGCCAGCAGCGTAGACACCGACAACTATCAGCCCCAGCATTTT. It encodes CASSVDTDNYQPQHF.

The chain recombines TRBV5-1 with TRBJ2-4; D may correspond to TRBD1 or TRBD2 (5 bases each). V lost 0 bases and J lost 5, with 18 bases in between. This CDR3 region has 17 residues. The germline gives CDR1 SGHRS, CDR2 YFSETQ. Here the CDR3 reads CASSLEGGWRQQNIQYF. Written as DNA, the CDR3 is TGCGCCAGCAGCTTGGAAGGCGGGTGGCGACAGCAAAACATTCAGTACTTC.

V and J are TRBV2 and TRBJ2-1, with 8 bases aligning to TRBD2. Trimming at V came to 2 bases and at J to 7 bases, leaving 13 bases not matched to a gene. Per germline, CDR1 SNHLY and CDR2 FYNNEI. This CDR3 is 17 amino acids long. The CDR3 region is CASSEIGPTLAENEQFF. The CDR3 nucleotides are TGTGCCAGCAGTGAAATTGGCCCCACACTAGCGGAGAATGAGCAGTTCTTC.

This chain uses TRBV4-3 with TRBJ2-2; the D gene could be TRBD1 or TRBD2 (5 bases each). V lost 0 bases, J lost 7 bases, and 6 bases lay in between. Germline V gene sequence: CDR1 LGHNA, CDR2 YSLEER. The CDR3 is 13 amino acids. CDR3 residues: CASSQDGGGELFF. As DNA, the CDR3 is TGCGCCAGCAGCCAAGATGGGGGCGGGGAGCTGTTTTTT.

J is TRBJ1-2 and V is TRBV5-1; D is possibly TRBD1 (6 bases). The CDR3 contains 14 residues. Germline CDR1 reads SGHRS; CDR2 reads YFSETQ. Trimming left V 5 bases short and J 2 bases short, with 13 bases between. CDR3 residues: CASSFTGSNYGYTF. Here the CDR3 DNA reads TGCGCCAGCAGTTTTACAGGGAGCAACTATGGCTACACCTTC. Combining the CDR3 with reference TRBV5-1 and TRBJ1-2 gives the whole variable domain KAGVTQTPRYLIKTRGQQVTLSCSPISGHRSVSWYQQTPGQGLQFLFEYFSETQRNKGNFPGRFSGRQFSNSRSEMNVSTLELGDSALYLCASSFTGSNYGYTFGSGTRLTVV.

The chain's CDR3 is CASSQAEDQETQYF. The CDR3 nucleotides read TGTGCCAGCAGCCAAGCGGAGGATCAAGAGACCCAGTACTTC. The chain employs TRBV4-2 and TRBJ2-5; the D gene is possibly TRBD2 (5 bases). The V gene lost 1 base and the J gene lost 2 bases, with 8 bases spanning the gap. This CDR3 spans 14 amino acids. Germline lookup yields CDR1 LGHNA and CDR2 YNFKEQ.

The gene calls are TRBV28 and TRBJ2-3; possibly TRBD1 for D (7 bases). There are 16 residues in the CDR3. Germline V gene sequence: CDR1 MDHEN, CDR2 SYDVKM. V was clipped by 2 bases and J by 0 bases, with 12 bases between them. The CDR3 sequence is CASSLQGGISTDTQYF. Written as DNA, the CDR3 is TGTGCCAGCAGTTTACAGGGGGGTATTAGCACAGATACGCAGTATTTT. The full variable domain, rest sourced from reference TRBV28 and TRBJ2-3, is DVKVTQSSRYLVKRTGEKVFLECVQDMDHENMFWYRQDPGLGLRLIYFSYDVKMKEKGDIPEGYSVSREKKERFSLILESASTNQTSMYLCASSLQGGISTDTQYFGPGTRLTVL.

The rearrangement uses TRBV10-3 and TRBJ2-5; D is perhaps TRBD1 (5 bases). V was clipped by 6 bases and J by 9 bases, with 14 bases between them. The CDR3 extends over 12 amino acids. Germline CDR1 reads ENHRY; CDR2 reads SYGVKD. The CDR3, as DNA: TGTGCCATCAGGGACAATGGAGTGGCCCAGTACTTC. This translates into CAIRDNGVAQYF.

This sequence joins TRBV4-2 and TRBJ2-1; 9 bases are shared with TRBD2. V gave up 5 bases and J gave up 0 bases; unmatched junction bases: 2. Germline V lookup: CDR1 LGHNA, CDR2 YNFKEQ. The CDR3 extends over 15 amino acids. The CDR3 nucleotides read TGTGCCAGCAGCAGTAGCGGGAGCTCCTACAATGAGCAGTTCTTC. Translated: CASSSSGSSYNEQFF.

The V and J genes are TRBV30 and TRBJ2-5, with D perhaps being TRBD1 or TRBD2 (6 bases each). CDR1 and CDR2 from the germline V gene are GTSNPN and SVGIG (reference sequence). The CDR3 consists of 13 residues. V gave up 0 bases and J gave up 5 bases, with 10 bases separating them. CDR3 coding DNA: TGTGCCTGGAGTGTTTGGGGGGCTGAGACCCAGTACTTC. Translated: CAWSVWGAETQYF. The full variable domain, in which reference TRBV30 and TRBJ2-5 provide the parts outside the CDR3, is SQTIHQWPATLVQPVGSPLSLECTVEGTSNPNLYWYRQAAGRGLQLLFYSVGIGQISSEVPQNLSASRPQDRQFILSSKKLLLSDSGFYLCAWSVWGAETQYFGPGTRLLVL.

This clone was recorded a few times. The chain recombines TRBV4-3 with TRBJ1-2; TRBD1 agrees at 10 bases. With V trimmed by 0 bases and J by 8 bases, 6 bases remained unmatched. Per germline, CDR1 LGHNA and CDR2 YSLEER. The CDR3 loop spans 15 amino acids. The CDR3 reads CASSQDGGTGDGYTF. Here the CDR3 DNA reads TGCGCCAGCAGCCAAGATGGTGGGACAGGGGACGGCTACACCTTC.

The CDR3, as DNA: TGTGCCAGCAGTTACATTGGCGGGAGGAACAATGAGCAGTTCTTC. This translates into CASSYIGGRNNEQFF. The rearrangement uses TRBV6-5 and TRBJ2-1, with 8 bases lining up with TRBD2. The J segment lost 5 bases and the V segment lost 2 bases, leaving 5 bases of the junction unmatched. The CDR3 spans 15 residues. From germline, CDR1 is MNHEY and CDR2 SVGAGI.

The rearrangement joins TRBV19 to TRBJ2-1, with 7 bases lining up with TRBD2. Germline-derived CDR1 and CDR2 are LNHDA and SQIVND (reference sequence). This CDR3 comprises 15 residues. The V and J ends lost 7 bases and 2 bases, in that order; junction bases with no gene match: 8. The CDR3 sequence is CASTMGGSTYNEQFF. The CDR3 DNA follows: TGTGCCAGTACCATGGGGGGGAGTACCTACAATGAGCAGTTCTTC.

The table lists this clone with a few counts. The gene calls are TRBV2 and TRBJ1-5; D gene ambiguous. Looked up from germline, CDR1 is SNHLY and CDR2 is FYNNEI. The germline V and J ends were trimmed by 1 base and 4 bases, with 5 bases remaining between them. This CDR3 comprises 13 residues. DNA of the CDR3: TGTGCCAGCAGTGAAGTGGGGAATCAGCCCCAGCATTTT. Residues: CASSEVGNQPQHF.

V usage is TRBV5-4 and J usage is TRBJ2-7; D might be TRBD1 or TRBD2, each matching 6 bases. The germline V gene encodes CDR1 SGHNT and CDR2 YYREEE (reference sequence). The CDR3 covers 16 residues. The V end lost 3 bases, the J end lost 2 bases, and 18 bases lay between the germline ends. The DNA of the CDR3 is TGTGCCAGCAGCTCCGCGGACAGCGGGCGGGCCTACGAGCAGTACTTC. This codes for CASSSADSGRAYEQYF.

This clone was picked up a small number of times. The chain couples TRBV7-9 to TRBJ2-1; TRBD2 matches 13 bases. J gave up 10 bases and V 3 bases, and 3 bases lay outside the gene matches. The CDR3 extends over 14 amino acids. Germline CDR1 is SEHNR and CDR2 is FQNEAQ (reference sequence). The CDR3 DNA sequence: TGTGCCAGCAGCTTTGGGACTAGCGGGACAGAGCAGTTCTTC. Translating gives CASSFGTSGTEQFF.

V is TRBV7-8 and J is TRBJ2-6; a possible D gene is TRBD2 (6 bases). The V and J ends lost 1 base and 0 bases respectively, with 13 bases between them. Per the germline V gene, CDR1 is SGHVS and CDR2 is FQNEAQ. The CDR3 has 18 residues. The chain's CDR3 is CASSLVGLDFSGANVLTF. The CDR3 nucleotides read TGTGCCAGCAGCTTAGTGGGACTCGACTTCTCTGGGGCCAACGTCCTGACTTTC.

V is TRBV7-2 and J is TRBJ1-4; no clear D. Germline CDR1 is SGHTA and CDR2 is FQGNSA. CDR3 size: 14 residues. V was shortened by 5 bases and J by 8 bases, with 15 bases between the two germline ends. DNA of the CDR3: TGTGCCAGCAGCGAGGAGGCCTCCGTGGAAAAACTGTTTTTT. Translation gives CASSEEASVEKLFF.